By frequency in the sample, the clone carrying this TCR beta chain is medium-sized. The method was immunoSEQ multiplex PCR; TCRdb's version includes in-frame clones alone and lacks a portion of them. Among 150,000 to 200,000 clones listed, approximately 79% were seen once. The CDR3 is made up of 16 amino acids. The V and J ends lost 4 bases and 4 bases respectively, with 21 bases between them. Germline assignment: CDR1 SGDLS and CDR2 YYNGEE. The data were taken from a study of blood T cell repertoires in COVID-19. In the study overall: Donors in the United States, Italy and Spain gave samples during acute or convalescent COVID-19. The cDNA or gDNA used as material had been derived from T cells, B-cell-depleted T cells, or PBMCs.

The rearrangement joins TRBV9 to TRBJ2-7; D is unresolved. This clonotype was obtained from a woman aged 60-75 years with acute COVID-19. The sequenced sample consisted of PBMCs or T cells enriched from blood (not recorded which). The CDR3 loop reads CASSTSDGSTSYEQYF. The DNA of the CDR3 is TGTGCCAGCAGCACCAGCGATGGGTCGACCTCGTACGAGCAGTACTTC.